This T cell receptor (beta chain) was captured in a study of T cell responses to AZD1222 COVID-19 vaccine. Whole-study results and caveats: Repertoire samples came only from after the peak T cell response. Spike-wide coverage was observed for vaccine-associated CD4 TCRs, with dominant responses at 160-218 and 743-854.

The assay was immunoSEQ multiplex PCR, and TCRdb's table has in-frame clones only and misses some. The sample yields about 200,000 clones, approximately 90% seen once. The germline V gene encodes CDR1 LNHDA and CDR2 SQIVND (reference sequence). The CDR3 sequence is 17 residues long. J was trimmed by 4 bases and V by 0 bases; bases with no gene match: 7. Concerning this clone: As yet, its antigen is unknown.

The sequence was obtained from an adult who received the MenACWY meningococcal vaccine as a control. The starting material was peripheral blood, obtained 28 days after the second dose of the MenACWY control vaccine. The gene calls are TRBV19 and TRBJ2-3; 10 bases line up with TRBD2. The CDR3 DNA sequence: TGTGCCAGTAGTATAGATAGAACTAGCGGGATTTCAGATACGCAGTATTTT. Encoded protein: CASSIDRTSGISDTQYF.